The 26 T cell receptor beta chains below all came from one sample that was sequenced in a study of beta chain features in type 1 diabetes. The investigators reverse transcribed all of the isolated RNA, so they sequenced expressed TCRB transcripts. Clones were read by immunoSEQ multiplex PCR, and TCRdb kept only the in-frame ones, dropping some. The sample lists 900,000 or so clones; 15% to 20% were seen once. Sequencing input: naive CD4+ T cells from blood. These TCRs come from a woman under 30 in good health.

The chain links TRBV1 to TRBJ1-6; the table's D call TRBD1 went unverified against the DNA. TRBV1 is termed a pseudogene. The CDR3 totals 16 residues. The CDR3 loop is CTLGPGQGYSNSPLHF. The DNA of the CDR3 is TGCACCCTTGGCCCGGGACAGGGTTACTCGAATTCACCCCTCCACTTT.

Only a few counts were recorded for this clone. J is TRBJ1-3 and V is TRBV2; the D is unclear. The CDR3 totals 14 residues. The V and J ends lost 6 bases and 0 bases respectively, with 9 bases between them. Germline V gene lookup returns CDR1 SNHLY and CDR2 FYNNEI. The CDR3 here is CASRIDGSGNTIYF. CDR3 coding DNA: TGTGCCAGCAGGATTGACGGCTCTGGAAACACCATATATTTT.

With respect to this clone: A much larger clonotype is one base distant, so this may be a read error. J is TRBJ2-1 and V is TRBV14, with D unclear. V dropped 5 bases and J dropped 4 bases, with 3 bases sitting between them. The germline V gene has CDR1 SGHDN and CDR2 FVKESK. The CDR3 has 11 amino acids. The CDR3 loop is CASSSYNEQFF. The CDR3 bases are TGTGCCAGCAGCTCATACAATGAGCAGTTCTTC.

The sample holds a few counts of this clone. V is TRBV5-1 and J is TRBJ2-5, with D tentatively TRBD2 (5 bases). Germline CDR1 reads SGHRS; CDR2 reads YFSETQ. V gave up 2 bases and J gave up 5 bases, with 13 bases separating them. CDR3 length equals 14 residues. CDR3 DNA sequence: TGCGCCAGCAGCTTTCGAGGGCGAGGCGAGACCCAGTACTTC. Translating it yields CASSFRGRGETQYF.

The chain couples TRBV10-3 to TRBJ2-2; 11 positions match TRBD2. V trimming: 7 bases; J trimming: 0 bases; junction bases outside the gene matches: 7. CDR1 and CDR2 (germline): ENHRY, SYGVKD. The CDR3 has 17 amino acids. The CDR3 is CAITALAGAPNTGELFF. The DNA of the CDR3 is TGTGCCATCACTGCACTAGCGGGAGCGCCGAACACCGGGGAGCTGTTTTTT.

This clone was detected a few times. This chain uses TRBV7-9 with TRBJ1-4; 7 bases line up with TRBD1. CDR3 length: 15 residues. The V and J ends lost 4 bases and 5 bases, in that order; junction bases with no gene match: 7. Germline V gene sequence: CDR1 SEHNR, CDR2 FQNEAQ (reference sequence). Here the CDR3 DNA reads TGTGCCAGCAGCTACGGGACAGCGCGAAATGAAAAACTGTTTTTT. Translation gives CASSYGTARNEKLFF.

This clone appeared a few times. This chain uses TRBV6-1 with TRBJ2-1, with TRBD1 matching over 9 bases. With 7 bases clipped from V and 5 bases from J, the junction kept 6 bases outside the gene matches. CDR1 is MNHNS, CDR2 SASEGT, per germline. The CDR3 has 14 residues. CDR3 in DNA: TGTGCCAGCACCGACAGGGGGAGGGACAATGAGCAGTTCTTC. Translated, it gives CASTDRGRDNEQFF.

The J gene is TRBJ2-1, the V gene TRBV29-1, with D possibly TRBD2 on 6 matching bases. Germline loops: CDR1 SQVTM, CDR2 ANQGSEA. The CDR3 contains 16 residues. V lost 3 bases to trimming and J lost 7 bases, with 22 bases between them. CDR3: CSVDPPSPLARNEQFF. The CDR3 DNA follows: TGCAGCGTTGACCCCCCGTCCCCTCTAGCGCGAAATGAGCAGTTCTTC.

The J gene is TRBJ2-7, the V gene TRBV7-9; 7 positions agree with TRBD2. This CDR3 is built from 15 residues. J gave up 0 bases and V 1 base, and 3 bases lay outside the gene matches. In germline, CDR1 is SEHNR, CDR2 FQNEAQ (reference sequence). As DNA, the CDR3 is TGTGCCAGCAGCTTAGGGCTAGCGGACTCCTACGAGCAGTACTTC. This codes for CASSLGLADSYEQYF.

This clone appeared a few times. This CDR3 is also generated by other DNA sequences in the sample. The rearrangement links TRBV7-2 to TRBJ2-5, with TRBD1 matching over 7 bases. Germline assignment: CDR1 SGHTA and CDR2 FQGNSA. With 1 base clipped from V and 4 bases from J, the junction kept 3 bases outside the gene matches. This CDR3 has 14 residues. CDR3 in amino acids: CASSLVGGGETQYF. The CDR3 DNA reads TGTGCCAGCAGCTTAGTAGGGGGCGGAGAGACCCAGTACTTC.

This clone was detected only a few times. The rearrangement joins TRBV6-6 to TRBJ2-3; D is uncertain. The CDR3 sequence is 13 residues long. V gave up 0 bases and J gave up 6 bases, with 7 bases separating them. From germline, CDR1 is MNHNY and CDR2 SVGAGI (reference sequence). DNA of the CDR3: TGTGCCAGCAGTTACTCGCGTGGTGATACGCAGTATTTT. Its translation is CASSYSRGDTQYF.

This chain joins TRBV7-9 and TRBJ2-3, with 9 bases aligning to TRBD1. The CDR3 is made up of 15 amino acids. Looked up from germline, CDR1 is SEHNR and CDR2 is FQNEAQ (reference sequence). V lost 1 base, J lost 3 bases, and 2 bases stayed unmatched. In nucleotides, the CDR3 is TGTGCCAGCAGCTTAGAAGGGACAGGGACAGATACGCAGTATTTT. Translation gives CASSLEGTGTDTQYF.

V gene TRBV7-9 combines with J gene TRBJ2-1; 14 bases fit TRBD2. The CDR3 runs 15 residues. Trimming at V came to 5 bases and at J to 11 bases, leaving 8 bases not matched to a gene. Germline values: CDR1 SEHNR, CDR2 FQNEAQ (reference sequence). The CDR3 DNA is TGTGCCAGCAGCCCGACCGGGACTAGCGGGGGAAAGCAGTTCTTC. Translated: CASSPTGTSGGKQFF.

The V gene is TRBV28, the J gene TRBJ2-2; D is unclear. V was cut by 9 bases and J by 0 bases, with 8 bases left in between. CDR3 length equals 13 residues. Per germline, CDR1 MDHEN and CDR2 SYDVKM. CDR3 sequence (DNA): TGTGCCAGTGACCAACCGAACACCGGGGAGCTGTTTTTT. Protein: CASDQPNTGELFF. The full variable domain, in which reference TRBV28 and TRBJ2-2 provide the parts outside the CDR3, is DVKVTQSSRYLVKRTGEKVFLECVQDMDHENMFWYRQDPGLGLRLIYFSYDVKMKEKGDIPEGYSVSREKKERFSLILESASTNQTSMYLCASDQPNTGELFFGEGSRLTVL.

CDR3 protein: CASSLLGSTDTQYF. For the CDR3, the DNA is TGTGCCAGCAGCTTGTTAGGATCCACAGATACGCAGTATTTT. J is TRBJ2-3 and V is TRBV5-6; D ambiguous. The V end lost 1 base, the J end lost 2 bases, and 8 bases lay between the germline ends. This CDR3 has 14 residues. Germline CDR1 reads SGHDT; CDR2 reads YYEEEE.

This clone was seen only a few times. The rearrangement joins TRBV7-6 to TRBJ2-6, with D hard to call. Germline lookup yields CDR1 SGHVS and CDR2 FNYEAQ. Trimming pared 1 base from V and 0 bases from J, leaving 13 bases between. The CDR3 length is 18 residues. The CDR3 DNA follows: TGTGCCAGCAGCTTAGGAGTTCCGATGCTCTCTGGGGCCAACGTCCTGACTTTC. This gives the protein CASSLGVPMLSGANVLTF.

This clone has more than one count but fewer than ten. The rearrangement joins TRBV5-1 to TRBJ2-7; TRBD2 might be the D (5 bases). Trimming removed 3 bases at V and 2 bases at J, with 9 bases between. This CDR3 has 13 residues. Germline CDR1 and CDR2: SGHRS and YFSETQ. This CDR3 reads CASSYRGAYEQYF. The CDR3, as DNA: TGCGCCAGCAGCTACCGGGGTGCCTACGAGCAGTACTTC.

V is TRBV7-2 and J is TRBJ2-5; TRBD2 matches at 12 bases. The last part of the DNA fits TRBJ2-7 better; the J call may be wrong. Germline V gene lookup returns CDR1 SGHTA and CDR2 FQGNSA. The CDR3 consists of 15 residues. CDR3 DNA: TGTGCCAGCAGCCCGACTAGCGGGAGAAGAGGCGAGCAGTACTTC. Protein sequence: CASSPTSGRRGEQYF.

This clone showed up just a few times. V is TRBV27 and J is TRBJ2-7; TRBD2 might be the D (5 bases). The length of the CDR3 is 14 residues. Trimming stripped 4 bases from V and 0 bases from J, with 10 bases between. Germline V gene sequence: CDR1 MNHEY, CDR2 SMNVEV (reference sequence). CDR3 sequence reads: CASSSRESSYEQYF. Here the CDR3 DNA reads TGTGCCAGCAGTTCCCGGGAAAGCTCCTACGAGCAGTACTTC.

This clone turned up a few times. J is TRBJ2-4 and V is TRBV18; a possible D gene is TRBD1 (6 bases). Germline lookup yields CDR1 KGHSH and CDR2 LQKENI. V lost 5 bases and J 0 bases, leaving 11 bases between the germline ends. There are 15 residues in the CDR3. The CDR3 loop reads CASSGTLLAKNIQYF. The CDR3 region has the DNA TGTGCCAGCTCAGGGACATTATTAGCCAAAAACATTCAGTACTTC.

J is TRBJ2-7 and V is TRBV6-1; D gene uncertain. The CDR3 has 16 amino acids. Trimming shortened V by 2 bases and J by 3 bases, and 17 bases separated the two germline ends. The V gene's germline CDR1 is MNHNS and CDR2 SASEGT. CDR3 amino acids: CASSERRYSRSYEQYF. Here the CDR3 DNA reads TGTGCCAGCAGTGAAAGGCGGTATAGTCGGAGCTACGAGCAGTACTTC.

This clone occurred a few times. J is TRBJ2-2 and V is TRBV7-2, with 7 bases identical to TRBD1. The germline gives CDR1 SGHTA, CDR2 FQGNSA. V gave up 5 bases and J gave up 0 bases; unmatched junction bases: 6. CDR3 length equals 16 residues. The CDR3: CASSARGGANTGELFF. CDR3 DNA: TGTGCCAGCAGCGCCCGAGGGGGCGCGAACACCGGGGAGCTGTTTTTT. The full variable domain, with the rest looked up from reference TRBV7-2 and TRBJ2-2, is GAGVSQSPSNKVTEKGKDVELRCDPISGHTALYWYRQSLGQGLEFLIYFQGNSAPDKSGLPSDRFSAERTGGSVSTLTIQRTQQEDSAVYLCASSARGGANTGELFFGEGSRLTVL.

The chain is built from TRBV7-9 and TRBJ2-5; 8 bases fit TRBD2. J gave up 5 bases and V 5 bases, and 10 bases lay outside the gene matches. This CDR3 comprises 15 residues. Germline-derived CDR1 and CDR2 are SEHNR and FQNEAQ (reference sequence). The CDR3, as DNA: TGTGCCAGCAGCGTTCCATTAGCGGGACGGGAGACCCAGTACTTC. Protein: CASSVPLAGRETQYF.

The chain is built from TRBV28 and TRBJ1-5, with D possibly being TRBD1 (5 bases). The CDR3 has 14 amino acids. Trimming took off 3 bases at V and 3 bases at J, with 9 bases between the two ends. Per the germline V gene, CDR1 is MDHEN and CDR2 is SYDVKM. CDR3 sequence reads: CASSLGPLNQPQHF. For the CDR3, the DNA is TGTGCCAGCAGTTTGGGACCGCTCAATCAGCCCCAGCATTTT.

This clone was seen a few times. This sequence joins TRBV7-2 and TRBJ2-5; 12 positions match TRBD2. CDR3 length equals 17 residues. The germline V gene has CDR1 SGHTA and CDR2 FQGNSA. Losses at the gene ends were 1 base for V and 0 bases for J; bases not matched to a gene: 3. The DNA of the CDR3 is TGTGCCAGCAGCTTAGTTACTAGCGGGAGGAACCAAGAGACCCAGTACTTC. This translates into CASSLVTSGRNQETQYF.

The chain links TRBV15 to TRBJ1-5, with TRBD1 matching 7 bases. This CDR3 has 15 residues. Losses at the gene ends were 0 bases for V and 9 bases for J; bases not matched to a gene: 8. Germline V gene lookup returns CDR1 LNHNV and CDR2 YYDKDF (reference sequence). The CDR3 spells CATSRETGLWSPQHF. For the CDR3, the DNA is TGTGCCACCAGCAGAGAGACAGGGCTCTGGTCGCCCCAGCATTTT.